This record concerns one TCR beta chain sequence. Its antigen is unknown. Assay: immunoSEQ multiplex PCR; the TCRdb copy retains only in-frame clones and omits some. This repertoire shows around 57,000 clones, 70% to 90% found once; its top ten account for under 5%. During the collection period, no donor immune events like infections were recorded. Looked up from germline, CDR1 is MNHEY and CDR2 is SMNVEV (reference sequence). The V gene lost 3 bases and the J gene lost 1 base, with 6 bases spanning the gap. The CDR3 runs to 13 residues. These data originate in a study of identifying expanded T cells in peripheral blood. General study findings and limits: Differentially abundant clones: around 1.2 between replicates, about 16 at 2 to 3 weeks, 19 at four. Across healthy donors, higher total template counts meant significantly greater roughly two-week count variance.

Material for sequencing was blood. The receptor was derived from a person between 18 and 75 years old in good health. The genes are TRBV27 and TRBJ1-1; D not resolved. CDR3 in amino acids: CASSFTGNTEAFF. CDR3 bases: TGTGCCAGCAGTTTTACGGGGAACACTGAAGCTTTCTTT.